This is a list of T cell receptor beta chains from one sample in a study of STAT3 mutations in large granular lymphocyte leukemia. Sequenced by immunoSEQ multiplex PCR; TCRdb stores in-frame clones only, minus some. The sample contains about 42,000 clones, roughly 81% of which appear only once. Sequencing input: PBMCs. All receptors derive from a human donor with T large granular lymphocyte leukemia. Some clones in this sample may be carry-over from other donors' samples. Both conserved end residues are part of each CDR3. D genes are given only for firm matches. For some rows the clone size is stated as once, few or many, or as a class when expanded; others skip it.

TRBV29-1	TRBJ1-2	few	NA	CSVYRDYGYTF	TGCAGCGTATACAGGGATTATGGCTACACCTTC
TRBV5-1	TRBJ2-1	NA	TRBD2	CASSMSLSGGAGHNEQFF	TGCGCCAGCAGCATGAGCCTTAGCGGGGGGGCCGGGCACAATGAGCAGTTCTTC
TRBV19	TRBJ1-5	NA	NA	CASSIDGNNQPQHF	TGTGCCAGTAGTATAGACGGGAACAATCAGCCCCAGCATTTT
TRBV11-2	TRBJ2-7	NA	NA	CASSSLVTRSYEQYF	TGTGCCAGCAGCTCTCTAGTGACGAGGTCCTACGAGCAGTACTTC
TRBV28	TRBJ1-6	NA	NA	CASSRLGGATSSYNSPLHF	TGTGCCAGCAGTCGCCTGGGGGGGGCGACAAGCTCCTATAATTCACCCCTCCACTTT
TRBV2	TRBJ2-1	NA	NA	CASSRDMAAQFF	TGTGCCAGCAGTCGGGACATGGCGGCGCAGTTCTTC
TRBV11-2	TRBJ2-1	once	TRBD2	CASSLGFGVAGGRYNEQFF	TGTGCCAGCAGCTTAGGGTTTGGGGTAGCGGGGGGACGCTACAATGAGCAGTTCTTC
TRBV7-2	TRBJ2-5	NA	NA	CASSLAGLTPYF	TGTGCCAGCAGCTTAGCCGGCCTTACACCGTACTTC
TRBV27	TRBJ1-1	NA	NA	CASSLSLSGRAFF	TGTGCCAGCAGTTTATCTCTATCGGGCAGAGCTTTCTTT
TRBV7-8	TRBJ1-1	NA	NA	CASSWTSNTEAFF	TGTGCCAGCAGCTGGACTTCGAACACTGAAGCTTTCTTT
TRBV6-5	TRBJ1-5	NA	TRBD1	CASSRDRVAGQPQHF	TGTGCCAGCAGTCGGGACAGGGTGGCGGGTCAGCCCCAGCATTTT
TRBV5-4	TRBJ1-2	NA	TRBD1	CASSAPTGGASYGYTF	TGTGCCAGCAGCGCCCCGACAGGGGGGGCAAGCTATGGCTACACCTTC
TRBV21-1	TRBJ2-1	NA	NA	CASSKRRGGNEQFF	TGTGCCAGCAGCAAAAGGAGGGGGGGCAATGAGCAGTTCTTC
TRBV2	TRBJ1-2	NA	NA	CASSRDPSVYGYTF	TGTGCCAGCAGTCGGGACCCCTCTGTCTATGGCTACACCTTC